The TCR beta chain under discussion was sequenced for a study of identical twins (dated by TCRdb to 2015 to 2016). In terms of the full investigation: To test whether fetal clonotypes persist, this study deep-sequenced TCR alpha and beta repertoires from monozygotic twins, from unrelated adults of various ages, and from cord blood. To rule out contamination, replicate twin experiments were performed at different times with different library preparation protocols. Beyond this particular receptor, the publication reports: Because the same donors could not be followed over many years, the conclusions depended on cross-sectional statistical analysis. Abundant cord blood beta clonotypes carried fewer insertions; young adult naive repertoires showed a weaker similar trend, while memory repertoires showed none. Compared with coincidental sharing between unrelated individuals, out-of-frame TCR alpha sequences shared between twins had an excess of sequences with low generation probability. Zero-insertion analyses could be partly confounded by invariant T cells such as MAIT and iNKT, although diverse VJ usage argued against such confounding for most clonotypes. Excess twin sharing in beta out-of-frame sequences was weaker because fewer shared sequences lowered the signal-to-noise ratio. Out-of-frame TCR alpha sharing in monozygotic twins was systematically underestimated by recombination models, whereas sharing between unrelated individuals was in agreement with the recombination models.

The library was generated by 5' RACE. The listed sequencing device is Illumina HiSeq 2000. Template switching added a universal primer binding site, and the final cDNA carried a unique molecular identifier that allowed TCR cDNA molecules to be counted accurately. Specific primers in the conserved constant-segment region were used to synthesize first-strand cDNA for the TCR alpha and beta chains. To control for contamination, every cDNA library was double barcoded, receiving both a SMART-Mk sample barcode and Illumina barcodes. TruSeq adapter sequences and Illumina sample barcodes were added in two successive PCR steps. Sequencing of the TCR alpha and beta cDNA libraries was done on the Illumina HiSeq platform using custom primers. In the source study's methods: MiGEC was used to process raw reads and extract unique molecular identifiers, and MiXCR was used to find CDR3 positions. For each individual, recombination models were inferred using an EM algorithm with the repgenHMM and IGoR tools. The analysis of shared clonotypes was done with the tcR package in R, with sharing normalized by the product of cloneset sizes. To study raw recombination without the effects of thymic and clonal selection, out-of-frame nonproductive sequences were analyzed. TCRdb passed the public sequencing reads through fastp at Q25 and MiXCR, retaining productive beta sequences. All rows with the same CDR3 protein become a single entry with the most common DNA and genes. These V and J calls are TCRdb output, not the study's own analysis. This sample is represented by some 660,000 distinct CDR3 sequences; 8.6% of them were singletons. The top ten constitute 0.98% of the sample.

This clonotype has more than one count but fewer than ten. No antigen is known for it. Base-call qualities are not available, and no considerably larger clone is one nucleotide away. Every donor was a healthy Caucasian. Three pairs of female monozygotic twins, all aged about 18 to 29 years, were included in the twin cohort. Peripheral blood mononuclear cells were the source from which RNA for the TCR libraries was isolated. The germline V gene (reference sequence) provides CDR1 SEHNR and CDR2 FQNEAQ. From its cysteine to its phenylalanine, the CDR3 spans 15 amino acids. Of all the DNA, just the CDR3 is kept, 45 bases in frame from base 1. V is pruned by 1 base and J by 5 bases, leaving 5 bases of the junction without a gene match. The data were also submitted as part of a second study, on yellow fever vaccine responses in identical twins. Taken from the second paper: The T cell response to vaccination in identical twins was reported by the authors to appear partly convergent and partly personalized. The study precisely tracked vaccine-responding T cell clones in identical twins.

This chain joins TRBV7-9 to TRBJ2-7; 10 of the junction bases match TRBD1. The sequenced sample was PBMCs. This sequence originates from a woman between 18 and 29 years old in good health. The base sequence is TGTGCCAGCAGCTTAGGACAGGGGGCAGGCAACGAGCAGTACTTC. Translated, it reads CASSLGQGAGNEQYF.